This T cell receptor (beta chain) was identified during a study of PD-L1 blockade in urothelial cancer. The protocol was immunoSEQ multiplex PCR, while the TCRdb copy is restricted to in-frame clones and leaves out a portion. The sample records 45,000 to 50,000 clones, approximately 88% being singletons. V trimming: 4 bases; J trimming: 4 bases; junction bases outside the gene matches: 8. Germline loops: CDR1 SGHDT, CDR2 YYEEEE. The CDR3 runs to 16 residues. The chain joins TRBV5-6 to TRBJ2-5; 12 nucleotides match TRBD2. The source material was PBMCs, sampled around atezolizumab (anti-PD-L1) treatment. This TCR was sampled from an older man with urothelial cancer. DNA of the CDR3: TGTGCCAGCAGCCTAAGACTAGCGGGAGTAACAGAGACCCAGTACTTC. This encodes CASSLRLAGVTETQYF.